Below are 21 T cell receptor beta chains sequenced from a single sample in a study of cytomegalovirus exposure and HLA in healthy donors. Repertoires were generated with immunoSEQ multiplex PCR, while TCRdb's copy carries only in-frame clones and drops some. Altogether more than 140,000 clones are present, roughly 91% being singletons, with the ten largest covering 3.3%. The sequenced sample was PBMCs. The receptor source for this set is a woman aged 18 to 35 in good health and CMV-seropositive.

The rearrangement links TRBV5-4 to TRBJ2-7; maybe TRBD1 (6 bases). The CDR3 is made up of 16 amino acids. V gave up 6 bases and J gave up 4 bases, with 23 bases separating them. The germline gives CDR1 SGHNT, CDR2 YYREEE (reference sequence). The CDR3 coding sequence is TGTGCCAGCACGTTGGGCTCAGGGGTCGGGCAGTACGAGCAGTACTTC. It specifies CASTLGSGVGQYEQYF.

This sequence joins TRBV7-2 and TRBJ2-1, with TRBD2 matching 9 bases. The V and J ends lost 5 bases and 0 bases, in that order; junction bases with no gene match: 8. This CDR3 has 17 amino acids. Germline V lookup: CDR1 SGHTA, CDR2 FQGNSA. This CDR3 is CASSAILSGSSYNEQFF. The CDR3 DNA reads TGTGCCAGCAGCGCCATCCTTAGCGGGAGCTCCTACAATGAGCAGTTCTTC.

The chain links TRBV4-1 to TRBJ2-7, with D unresolved. The germline gives CDR1 MGHRA, CDR2 YSYEKL. The CDR3 is made up of 14 amino acids. Trimming pared 1 base from V and 0 bases from J, leaving 7 bases between. The CDR3 sequence: CASSQGSNSYEQYF. CDR3 sequence (DNA): TGCGCCAGCAGCCAAGGTTCTAACTCCTACGAGCAGTACTTC.

This rearrangement joins TRBV7-5 to TRBJ2-7; no check of the table's D call, TRBD1, against the DNA was made. TRBV7-5 is reported as a pseudogene. There are 17 residues in the CDR3. The CDR3 bases are TGTGCCAGAAGCTTGAAAACGACGGGACAGAGCTCCTACGAGCAGTACTTC. Its translation: CARSLKTTGQSSYEQYF.

This clone was recorded a few times. V gene TRBV7-2 combines with J gene TRBJ2-7; no firm D call. Trimming removed 1 base from V and 6 bases from J, with 7 bases in between. This CDR3 comprises 12 residues. Germline V gene lookup returns CDR1 SGHTA and CDR2 FQGNSA. The CDR3 nucleotides are TGTGCCAGCAGCTTAGACTGGAGCGAGCAGTACTTC. Residues: CASSLDWSEQYF.

The chain has TRBV11-1 and TRBJ2-4; D is possibly TRBD2 (6 bases). Trimming left V 5 bases short and J 2 bases short, with 13 bases between. The CDR3 has 15 amino acids. Germline CDR1 reads SGHAT; CDR2 reads FQDESV (reference sequence). CDR3 coding DNA: TGTGCCAGCAGCACCTCGGAGGGGCCCAAAAACATTCAGTACTTC. This encodes CASSTSEGPKNIQYF. Variable domain in full (rest from reference TRBV11-1 and TRBJ2-4): EAEVAQSPRYKITEKSQAVAFWCDPISGHATLYWYRQILGQGPELLVQFQDESVVDDSQLPKDRFSAERLKGVDSTLKIQPAELGDSAMYLCASSTSEGPKNIQYFGAGTRLSVL.

V is TRBV9 and J is TRBJ1-3; D remains ambiguous. The CDR3 extends over 17 amino acids. Trimming left V 0 bases short and J 0 bases short, with 13 bases between. Germline CDR1 SGDLS, CDR2 YYNGEE. The CDR3 here is CASSVEPTRSSGNTIYF. CDR3 coding DNA: TGTGCCAGCAGCGTAGAACCTACACGGAGCTCTGGAAACACCATATATTTT.

The gene calls are TRBV30 and TRBJ2-1; the D is unclear. Germline CDR1 reads GTSNPN; CDR2 reads SVGIG (reference sequence). The CDR3 spans 12 residues. Trimming cost V 3 bases and J 5 bases, with 8 bases left between them. In DNA form, the CDR3 reads TGTGCCTGGAGGTACACCAACAATGAGCAGTTCTTC. Translated: CAWRYTNNEQFF.

The CDR3 DNA reads as TGCGCCAGCAGCCAAGAGAGGACAGGGTTAGGGGGCAATGAGCAGTTCTTC. Its translation: CASSQERTGLGGNEQFF. V gene TRBV4-1 combines with J gene TRBJ2-1; 8 bases fit TRBD1. With 0 bases clipped from V and 6 bases from J, the junction kept 10 bases outside the gene matches. The germline V gene has CDR1 MGHRA and CDR2 YSYEKL. The CDR3 loop spans 17 amino acids.

This chain joins TRBV4-3 and TRBJ2-7, with 7 bases identical to TRBD2. The CDR3 contains 17 residues. Germline V gene lookup returns CDR1 LGHNA and CDR2 YSLEER. V trimming: 0 bases; J trimming: 0 bases; junction bases outside the gene matches: 8. In nucleotides, the CDR3 is TGCGCCAGCAGCCAAGATACCCCTAGCGGTAGCTCCTACGAGCAGTACTTC. Translating it yields CASSQDTPSGSSYEQYF.

This chain joins TRBV9 and TRBJ2-1; TRBD2 might be the D (7 bases). The CDR3 has 17 amino acids. V was trimmed by 3 bases and J by 4 bases, leaving 20 bases between them. CDR1 SGDLS and CDR2 YYNGEE come from the germline V gene. The CDR3 reads CASSAPRGAGRYNEQFF. The DNA for the CDR3 is TGTGCCAGCAGCGCACCCCGGGGGGCGGGACGATACAATGAGCAGTTCTTC.

The chain links TRBV18 to TRBJ2-7, with 8 bases matching TRBD1. V shed 0 bases, J shed 1 base, and the junction held 5 bases outside the gene matches. This CDR3 has 16 amino acids. Germline-derived CDR1 and CDR2 are KGHSH and LQKENI. CDR3 protein: CASSPPTGQDSYEQYF. DNA of the CDR3: TGTGCCAGCTCACCACCGACGGGACAGGATTCCTACGAGCAGTACTTC.

This chain connects TRBV7-8 to TRBJ1-4; 10 bases agree with TRBD1. The CDR3 has 16 amino acids. Looked up from germline, CDR1 is SGHVS and CDR2 is FQNEAQ. V was pared by 1 base and J by 6 bases, with 5 bases of the junction left unmatched. The CDR3 is CASSLGRGQGDEKLFF. For the CDR3, the DNA is TGTGCCAGCAGCTTAGGTCGAGGACAGGGGGATGAAAAACTGTTTTTT. Combining the CDR3 with reference TRBV7-8 and TRBJ1-4 gives the whole variable domain GAGVSQSPRYKVAKRGQDVALRCDPISGHVSLFWYQQALGQGPEFLTYFQNEAQLDKSGLPSDRFFAERPEGSVSTLKIQRTQQEDSAVYLCASSLGRGQGDEKLFFGSGTQLSVL.

The rearrangement joins TRBV4-3 to TRBJ1-2, with TRBD1 matching 7 bases. With V trimmed by 1 base and J by 8 bases, 10 bases remained unmatched. Per the germline V gene, CDR1 is LGHNA and CDR2 is YSLEER. CDR3 length: 15 residues. The CDR3 loop reads CASSQGRDRVSGYTF. In DNA, the CDR3 is TGCGCCAGCAGCCAAGGCCGTGACAGGGTAAGCGGCTACACCTTC.

The chain's CDR3 is CASSLAGQYNEQFF. The CDR3, as DNA: TGTGCCAGCAGCTTAGCGGGCCAATACAATGAGCAGTTCTTC. The chain has TRBV7-9 and TRBJ2-1; D ambiguous. CDR3 length equals 14 residues. Trimming cost V 0 bases and J 4 bases, with 7 bases left between them. The germline V gene has CDR1 SEHNR and CDR2 FQNEAQ (reference sequence).

The chain carries TRBV11-3 and TRBJ2-3; TRBD2 matches 11 bases. Germline CDR1 is SGHNT and CDR2 is YENEEA. The junction had 6 bases not matched to a gene; V was cut back by 5 bases and J by 2 bases. The CDR3 runs 16 residues. Here the CDR3 DNA reads TGTGCCAGCAGCCCCCGACTAGCGGGATTCACAGATACGCAGTATTTT. Residues: CASSPRLAGFTDTQYF.

The chain carries TRBV9 and TRBJ1-2, with a tentative D call TRBD1 (5 bases). V was pared by 4 bases and J by 2 bases, with 18 bases between. The CDR3 covers 16 residues. CDR1 and CDR2 from the germline V gene are SGDLS and YYNGEE. In DNA form, the CDR3 reads TGTGCCAGCAGCCCAGGGTCCGACGTTGTGAACTATGGCTACACCTTC. Translation: CASSPGSDVVNYGYTF. The variable domain in full, with the rest retrieved from reference TRBV9 and TRBJ1-2, is DSGVTQTPKHLITATGQRVTLRCSPRSGDLSVYWYQQSLDQGLQFLIQYYNGEERAKGNILERFSAQQFPDLHSELNLSSLELGDSALYFCASSPGSDVVNYGYTFGSGTRLTVV.

The J gene is TRBJ2-7, the V gene TRBV5-1, with 12 bases lining up with TRBD1. Germline assignment: CDR1 SGHRS and CDR2 YFSETQ. The CDR3 extends over 17 amino acids. J was trimmed by 2 bases and V by 4 bases; bases with no gene match: 10. CDR3 in amino acids: CASSPGTGGVKTYEQYF. In DNA, the CDR3 is TGCGCCAGCAGCCCCGGGACAGGGGGCGTAAAGACCTACGAGCAGTACTTC.

This clone has a handful of counts. The V call is TRBV6-9, the J call TRBJ2-7, with a tentative D call TRBD2 (7 bases). Trimming cost V 10 bases and J 4 bases, with 17 bases left between them. Germline CDR1 MNHGY, CDR2 SVAAGI. CDR3 length: 13 amino acids. DNA of the CDR3: TGTGCCACCGATGGAGGGGGAGGGTACGAGCAGTACTTC. Protein: CATDGGGGYEQYF.

J is TRBJ2-1 and V is TRBV13, with TRBD2 as a possible D gene (6 bases). The V gene's germline CDR1 is PRHDT and CDR2 FYEKMQ (reference sequence). The CDR3 loop spans 16 amino acids. Trimming removed 5 bases from V and 5 bases from J, with 19 bases in between. CDR3 sequence: CASSPRGRYIHNEQFF. As DNA, the CDR3 is TGTGCCAGCAGCCCCCGGGGGAGATACATCCACAATGAGCAGTTCTTC. Supplemented by reference TRBV13 and TRBJ2-1, the full variable domain reads AAGVIQSPRHLIKEKRETATLKCYPIPRHDTVYWYQQGPGQDPQFLISFYEKMQSDKGSIPDRFSAQQFSDYHSELNMSSLELGDSALYFCASSPRGRYIHNEQFFGPGTRLTVL.

This clone was detected only once. This chain uses TRBV10-3 with TRBJ2-3; perhaps TRBD1 as D (7 bases). The germline V gene encodes CDR1 ENHRY and CDR2 SYGVKD. This CDR3 comprises 15 residues. Trimming stripped 2 bases from V and 4 bases from J, with 13 bases between. In DNA, the CDR3 is TGTGCCATCAGTGAGGAGCAGGGGGGCCCAGATACGCAGTATTTT. Its translation is CAISEEQGGPDTQYF.